These 9 T cell receptor delta chains came from one sample sequenced in a study of delta chains in infants with herpesvirus infections. Gamma-chain- and delta-chain-specific primers converted PBMC RNA into TCR cDNA. TCRdb re-processed the RT-PCR reads via CATT. The table includes about 1,400 delta-chain clones, about 35% detected once. The source material was peripheral blood, sampled at time point 1 of longitudinal follow-up. The receptors originated from a human donor who was a Ugandan infant, either HIV-exposed or HIV-unexposed (not recorded which).

By share of the sample, this clone is medium-sized (0.01 to 0.1%). The V gene is TRDV2, the J gene TRDJ1; 10 positions agree with TRDD3. Germline values: CDR1 GEAIGNYY, CDR2 EKD. The CDR3 consists of 16 residues. Losses at the gene ends were 1 base for V and 1 base for J; bases not matched to a gene: 5. This chain's CDR3 is CACDTRGIRGTDKLIF. CDR3 nucleotides: TGTGCCTGTGACACAAGGGGGATACGCGGCACCGATAAACTCATCTTT.

Comment on this clone: This may be a read error: a much more frequent sequence differs by one nucleotide. V and J are TRDV1 and TRDJ1, with 9 bases matching TRDD3. The V and J ends lost 5 bases and 1 base, in that order; junction bases with no gene match: 26. Germline CDR1 is TSWWSYY and CDR2 is QGS. There are 22 residues in the CDR3. The CDR3 loop is CALGTFDVFPIFTGGPTDKLIF. CDR3 coding DNA: TGTGCTCTTGGGACCTTTGATGTCTTCCCGATCTTCACTGGGGGACCCACCGATAAACTCATCTTT.

This clone is medium-sized by share. V usage is TRDV2 and J usage is TRDJ1; 9 bases are a match to TRDD3. CDR3 length equals 17 residues. CDR1 is GEAIGNYY and CDR2 is EKD in the germline V gene. V lost 2 bases to trimming and J lost 0 bases; unmatched junction nucleotides: 9. CDR3: CACDNVLGDPYTDKLIF. For the CDR3, the DNA is TGTGCCTGTGACAACGTACTGGGGGACCCGTACACCGATAAACTCATCTTT.

As regards this clone: A much more abundant neighbour one base away suggests this may be a read error. Other DNA sequences in this sample translate to the same CDR3. The chain carries TRDV1 and TRDJ1; D not resolved. Trimming cost V 9 bases and J 5 bases, with 7 bases left between them. CDR1 and CDR2 (germline): TSWWSYY, QGS. The CDR3 contains 10 residues. The CDR3 DNA sequence: TGTGCTCTCGCAACAGATAAACTCATCTTT. Its protein product is CALATDKLIF.

Points on this clone: A far larger clone is off by one base, so a read error is likely. The rearrangement joins TRDV1 to TRDJ3; 10 nucleotides align to TRDD3. Germline CDR1 is TSWWSYY and CDR2 is QGS. The V gene end was trimmed by 0 bases and the J gene end by 3 bases; junction bases not matched to a gene: 14. The CDR3 covers 22 residues. The CDR3 loop is CALGELIDPFPGGYWDTRQMFF. CDR3 coding DNA: TGTGCTCTTGGGGAACTAATAGACCCCTTCCCTGGGGGATACTGGGACACCCGACAGATGTTTTTC.

By its share, this clone is medium-sized. The chain carries TRDV3 and TRDJ1, with 13 bases aligning to TRDD3. CDR1 is TVYSNPD and CDR2 is GDNSRS in the germline V gene (reference sequence). This CDR3 region has 16 residues. The V and J ends lost 3 bases and 0 bases, in that order; junction bases with no gene match: 7. CDR3: CALLGTGGYDTDKLIF. Here the CDR3 DNA reads TGTGCCTTGCTCGGTACTGGGGGATACGACACCGATAAACTCATCTTT.

On this clone itself: This may come from a read error, since a much larger clone is one base off. V gene TRDV2 combines with J gene TRDJ3; TRDD3 matches at 7 bases. The CDR3 is 19 amino acids. V dropped 3 bases and J dropped 0; count of bases not matched to a gene: 10. CDR1 and CDR2 (germline): GEAIGNYY, EKD. CDR3 sequence (DNA): TGTGCCTGTGACTCCGCGCTGGGGGTTGCCTCCTGGGACACCCGACAGATGTTTTTC. Protein product: CACDSALGVASWDTRQMFF.

By its share, this clone is medium-sized. The chain is built from TRDV1 and TRDJ1; 11 positions match TRDD3. J lost 0 bases, V lost 3 bases, and 15 bases had no gene match. The V gene's germline CDR1 is TSWWSYY and CDR2 QGS. The CDR3 covers 20 residues. This CDR3 is CALGDLPLLGDKGYTDKLIF. The CDR3 bases are TGTGCTCTTGGGGATCTTCCTTTACTGGGGGATAAGGGGTACACCGATAAACTCATCTTT.

By sample fraction, this clone is large (0.1 to 1%). This chain uses TRDV2 with TRDJ3; TRDD3 matches 11 bases. V lost 5 bases and J lost 2; bases outside the gene matches: 7. The CDR3 is 18 amino acids. CDR1 and CDR2 from the germline V gene are GEAIGNYY and EKD. The CDR3 coding sequence is TGTGCCTGTGTAGGGCTGGGGGATACAACCTGGGACACCCGACAGATGTTTTTC. Residues: CACVGLGDTTWDTRQMFF.